A selection of T cell receptor beta chains follows, all from one sample in a study of T cell therapy after organ transplantation. Data came from immunoSEQ multiplex PCR; TCRdb stores just in-frame clones and leaves some out. The sample lists 40,000 to 60,000 clones, about 94% seen once, with 3.1% in the top ten. Their target antigens are unknown. Here the sequenced sample was CD8+ T cells from blood, taken before autologous CMV-specific T cell therapy. The source is a human patient who had received a solid organ transplant and had CMV disease. CDR3s include the opening cysteine and the closing phenylalanine or tryptophan. A D gene is named only where the DNA matches it firmly. Size values are once, few and many counts, or a class for expanded clones, and some rows have none.

>TRBD1|TRBJ2-1|-|TRBV29-1
TGCAGCTCGGACAGGGGCAATGAGCAGTTCTTC
CSSDRGNEQFF
>TRBD1|TRBJ1-5|-|TRBV12-5
TGTGCTAGTGGGATTCCCGGGACAGGGGTTCCGCCCCAGCATTTT
CASGIPGTGVPPQHF
>-|TRBJ2-5|-|TRBV9
TGTGCCAGCAGCGGGAGGGACGACAGGGTAGAGACCCAGTACTTC
CASSGRDDRVETQYF
>TRBD1|TRBJ1-1|-|TRBV4-3
TGCGCCAGCAGCCAAGAAGGGGGGACAGGGCAAATTAACACTGAAGCTTTCTTT
CASSQEGGTGQINTEAFF
>TRBD1|TRBJ2-7|-|TRBV19
TGTGCCAGTAGTCCTCTCGGTTTCGACAGGGGGCTCCCCGAGCAGTACTTC
CASSPLGFDRGLPEQYF
>TRBD1|TRBJ2-7|-|TRBV6-6
TGTGCCACCCAAGGGGACAGAGCCTACGAGCAGTACTTC
CATQGDRAYEQYF
>-|TRBJ1-2|-|TRBV4-1
TGCGCCAGCAGCCTACGAACCCCCCGGGGACCTGGCTACACCTTC
CASSLRTPRGPGYTF
>TRBD2|TRBJ2-7|once|TRBV4-2
TGTGCCAGCAGCCAAGGAAGCCCCCTAGCGGGAGGCTCCTACGAGCAGTACTTC
CASSQGSPLAGGSYEQYF
>-|TRBJ1-5|-|TRBV7-8
TGTGCCAGCAGCCCAGTCCACAGGGTTCGTCATCAGCCCCAGCATTTT
CASSPVHRVRHQPQHF
>-|TRBJ2-5|-|TRBV19
TGTGCCAGTAGTATAGATGGCCCTGATGAAGGCGGAGAGACCCAGTACTTC
CASSIDGPDEGGETQYF
>TRBD1|TRBJ1-3|-|TRBV13
TGTGCCAGCAGCCAGACAGGGGATGGAAACACCATATATTTT
CASSQTGDGNTIYF
>TRBD1|TRBJ1-2|-|TRBV27
TGTGCCAGCAGTCCCGACCACCGGACAGGCGCTAACTATGGCTACACCTTC
CASSPDHRTGANYGYTF
>-|TRBJ2-2|-|TRBV7-6
TGTGCCAGCAGCTTAGAGTTGGCAGGCTCGGAAGATACCGGGGAGCTGTTTTTT
CASSLELAGSEDTGELFF
>-|TRBJ2-7|-|TRBV7-2
TGTGCCAGCAGCTATGGACGGACTACCTACGAGCAGTACTTC
CASSYGRTTYEQYF
>-|TRBJ1-5|few|TRBV11-2
TGTGCCAGCAGCTTAGATGCGGGGGGCAATCAGCCCCAGCATTTT
CASSLDAGGNQPQHF
>TRBD2|TRBJ2-3|-|TRBV30
TGTGCCTGGAGTAGGGGACTAGCGGGAGGAAGAGGCACAGATACGCAGTATTTT
CAWSRGLAGGRGTDTQYF
>-|TRBJ1-2|-|TRBV19
TGTGCCAGTAGTATAGTGGGACCCTATGGCTACACCTTC
CASSIVGPYGYTF
>-|TRBJ2-7|-|TRBV4-1
TGCGCCAGCAGCCAACTTGGCCACTACGAGCAGTACTTC
CASSQLGHYEQYF
>TRBD2|TRBJ2-1|once|TRBV29-1
TGCAGCGTTTGCTCGGAGCGGGAGCTATGGAATGAGCAGTTCTTC
CSVCSERELWNEQFF
>-|TRBJ2-7|-|TRBV30
TGTGCCTGGAGGGCGCAGGGGTACTACGAGCAGTACTTC
CAWRAQGYYEQYF
>-|TRBJ2-2|-|TRBV4-1
TGCGCCAGCAGCCAGGGTCCCGGGGAGCTGTTTTTT
CASSQGPGELFF
>TRBD2|TRBJ2-7|-|TRBV19
TGTGCCAGTAGTATATCACTAGCGGGAGGGTTCTACGAGCAGTACTTC
CASSISLAGGFYEQYF
>TRBD2|TRBJ2-5|once|TRBV30
TGTGCCTGGAGTGGGGTATTGACTAGCGGGTTCCAAGAGACCCAGTACTTC
CAWSGVLTSGFQETQYF
>TRBD1|TRBJ2-3|-|TRBV27
TGTGCCAGCAGTTTATCCCACCCATACAGGGGAGGCACAGATACGCAGTATTTT
CASSLSHPYRGGTDTQYF
>-|TRBJ1-4|-|TRBV14
TGTGCCAGCAGCCACCTAACGGGTGCAACTAATGAAAAACTGTTTTTT
CASSHLTGATNEKLFF
>-|TRBJ1-1|-|TRBV7-9
TGTGCCAGCAGCCCTTATTCCCTCGAAGCTTTCTTT
CASSPYSLEAFF
>-|TRBJ2-2|-|TRBV6-1
TGTGCCAGCCGAGCGGAAAACACCGGGGAGCTGTTTTTT
CASRAENTGELFF
>-|TRBJ2-7|-|TRBV5-6
TGTGCCAGCAGTGGCTTGGGGGGCCCCCACTACGAGCAGTACTTC
CASSGLGGPHYEQYF
>-|TRBJ2-2|-|TRBV6-5
TGTGCCAGCAGTTGGCCGGGCGCGAACACCGGGGAGCTGTTTTTT
CASSWPGANTGELFF
>-|TRBJ1-4|-|TRBV2
TGTGCCAGCAGAGTTGACGGTTCCAATGAAAAACTGTTTTTT
CASRVDGSNEKLFF
>-|TRBJ1-2|-|TRBV5-1
TGCGCCAGCAGCCCGGTCGGGGGAGGACCCACTTTAACTAACTATGGCTACACCTTC
CASSPVGGGPTLTNYGYTF
>-|TRBJ2-7|-|TRBV13
TGTGCCAGCAGCCCGAACAGGGAAGGTTACGAGCAGTACTTC
CASSPNREGYEQYF
>TRBD2|TRBJ2-3|few|TRBV6-4
TGTGCCAGCAGTGACGCTAGCGGGAGTCCAGCAGATACGCAGTATTTT
CASSDASGSPADTQYF
>-|TRBJ1-3|few|TRBV5-8
TGTGCCAGCGCCATCCAGGGCTACTCTGGAAACACCATATATTTT
CASAIQGYSGNTIYF
>-|TRBJ1-1|-|TRBV27
TGTGCCAGCAGTCGGGGCCCGGGGACGGTGAACACTGAAGCTTTCTTT
CASSRGPGTVNTEAFF
>TRBD2|TRBJ2-3|-|TRBV7-3
TGTGCCAGCAGCTCCCTAGCGGGGGGTCACACAGATACGCAGTATTTT
CASSSLAGGHTDTQYF
>-|TRBJ2-7|once|TRBV14
TGTGCCAGCAGCCTAGGGTCCGAGCAGTACTTC
CASSLGSEQYF
>TRBD2|TRBJ2-3|-|TRBV7-7
TGTGCCAGCAGCTTAGGGCCAGCGGGGGGAAGCACAGATACGCAGTATTTT
CASSLGPAGGSTDTQYF
>-|TRBJ1-2|-|TRBV19
TGTGCCAGTAGTATTTCCGCGTATGGCTACACCTTC
CASSISAYGYTF
>-|TRBJ2-1|-|TRBV7-9
TGTGCCAGCAGCGCCGACAGCAACAATGAGCAGTTCTTC
CASSADSNNEQFF
>TRBD1|TRBJ2-1|-|TRBV27
TGTGCCAGCAGTTTATCCGCGGGACAGGGGATGATTGGAGAGGATGAGCAGTTCTTC
CASSLSAGQGMIGEDEQFF
>-|TRBJ1-1|-|TRBV4-1
TGCGCCAGCAGCCAAGGTTTCTATAGTGAAGCTTTCTTT
CASSQGFYSEAFF
>TRBD1|TRBJ1-6|once|TRBV5-6
TGTGCCAGCAGCTCCCGCCTGGACAGGGCGAATTCACCCCTCCACTTT
CASSSRLDRANSPLHF
>TRBD1|TRBJ1-2|-|TRBV5-1
TGCGCCAGCAGCACCCGGACAGGGGCAGCCTATGGCTACACCTTC
CASSTRTGAAYGYTF
>-|TRBJ2-1|-|TRBV7-2
TGTGCCAGCAGCGGAGGGACAGAGCAGTTCTTC
CASSGGTEQFF
>TRBD2|TRBJ2-7|-|TRBV5-1
TGCGCCAGCAGCTTGGATGGGGGGGACTACGAGCAGTACTTC
CASSLDGGDYEQYF
>TRBD2|TRBJ2-1|-|TRBV5-1
TGCGCCAGCACATTCAAAGCGGGAGCCCTATCGGCGGGGAATGAGCAGTTCTTC
CASTFKAGALSAGNEQFF
>-|TRBJ2-2|-|TRBV15
TGTGCCACCAGCGCGGACCCCCCAACCGGGGAGCTGTTTTTT
CATSADPPTGELFF
>TRBD1|TRBJ2-7|once|TRBV30
TGTGCCTGGAGCTTGACAGGGAGCTCCTACGAGCAGTACTTC
CAWSLTGSSYEQYF
>TRBD2|TRBJ2-1|-|TRBV5-6
TGTGCCAGCAGCCTGGACGGGAGGGGGGTGAGTGAGCAGTTCTTC
CASSLDGRGVSEQFF
>-|TRBJ1-2|-|TRBV30
TGTGCCTGGAACTTACAGGGAATCGGTGGCTACACCTTC
CAWNLQGIGGYTF
>TRBD1|TRBJ2-2|-|TRBV6-5
TGTGCCAGCAGCCCCGGGACAGGGTACACCGGGGAGCTGTTTTTT
CASSPGTGYTGELFF
>-|TRBJ1-4|-|TRBV5-1
TGCGCCAGCTCCCTCGAAGGGGCCGAGGGTAAACTGTTTTTT
CASSLEGAEGKLFF
>TRBD1|TRBJ1-4|once|TRBV7-9
TGTGCCAGCAGCTTACCTGGGACAGTTGGTGAAAAACTGTTTTTT
CASSLPGTVGEKLFF
>-|TRBJ1-4|once|TRBV4-1
TGCGCCAGCAGCCAAGGGCATTATAATGAAAAACTGTTTTTT
CASSQGHYNEKLFF
>TRBD2|TRBJ2-1|-|TRBV30
TGTGCCTGGGATCCGGCGGGAGGTAACAATGAGCAGTTCTTC
CAWDPAGGNNEQFF
>-|TRBJ1-1|-|TRBV7-3
TGTGCCAGCAGCTTAACCGAGGAGAACACTGAAGCTTTCTTT
CASSLTEENTEAFF
>TRBD1|TRBJ2-2|-|TRBV6-5
TGTGCCAGCAGTTACCATCCACAGGGGGTGGGGGAGCTGTTTTTT
CASSYHPQGVGELFF
>-|TRBJ1-2|-|TRBV6-6
TGTGCCAGCAGTTACGGACAAAGGGGCTATGGCTACACCTTC
CASSYGQRGYGYTF